Sequencing of this T cell receptor beta chain was carried out in a study of STAT3 mutations in large granular lymphocyte leukemia. Study results and caveats: At least one immunodominant TCR beta clonotype appeared in every T-cell large granular lymphocyte leukemia patient. TCR clonotype switching after therapy occurred in about 35% of the 18 patients.

For this clone: The antigen remains undetermined.

Clones were sequenced by immunoSEQ multiplex PCR, and TCRdb holds only the in-frame ones, with some missing. The table has about 5,500 clones, roughly 94% seen once. The CDR3 is made up of 14 amino acids. The V gene's germline CDR1 is SGHDN and CDR2 FVKESK. The germline V and J ends were trimmed by 6 bases and 1 base, with 12 bases remaining between them. Sequences were obtained from peripheral blood mononuclear cells. V and J are TRBV14 and TRBJ1-1, with D perhaps TRBD1 (5 bases). The sequence came from a man in his fifties or sixties with T-cell large granular lymphocyte leukemia. Some clones in this sample may be carry-over from other donors' samples. The CDR3 region is CASSPGTGNTEAFF. Here the CDR3 DNA reads TGTGCCAGCAGTCCAGGGACGGGGAACACTGAAGCTTTCTTT.